Presented here are 12 T cell receptor beta chains from one specimen sequenced in a study of T cells after yellow fever vaccination. TCRdb reprocessed the 5' RACE reads with MiXCR, giving one entry per CDR3 protein. The top ten hold approximately 2.5% of the sample, which has 150,000 to 200,000 distinct CDR3 sequences, 5.5% to 7.5% seen once. Sequencing was performed on CD4+ T cells sorted from PBMCs, taken 4 to 6 days after the first yellow fever vaccination. Receptors originate from a man younger than 35 who received the YFV17D yellow fever vaccine.

This chain joins TRBV24-1 and TRBJ2-1, with D hard to call. V dropped 3 bases and J dropped 10 bases, with 9 bases sitting between them. Germline V CDR1 and CDR2: KGHDR, SFDVKD. The CDR3 is 12 residues long. The CDR3 nucleotides are TGTGCCACCAGTGATGCCTTTGGGGAGCAGTTCTTC. Translating gives CATSDAFGEQFF.

This clonotype was detected many times. The chain links TRBV6-5 to TRBJ2-7; TRBD1 might be the D (6 bases). The ends were cut back, 0 bases at V and 0 bases at J, with 12 bases in the middle. The CDR3 is made up of 16 amino acids. Germline V gives CDR1 MNHEY, CDR2 SVGAGI. The CDR3 DNA reads as TGTGCCAGCAGTTACTCCTGGACAGAGAGCTCCTACGAGCAGTACTTC. Residues: CASSYSWTESSYEQYF.

This clonotype has a count of ten or more. This rearrangement joins TRBV6-5 to TRBJ1-3; D gene uncertain. The V end was cut by 6 bases, the J end by 4 bases, with 4 bases between. CDR3 length equals 11 residues. Germline V gene lookup returns CDR1 MNHEY and CDR2 SVGAGI. Written as DNA, the CDR3 is TGTGCCAGCAGCAGAGGAAACACCATATATTTT. Translated: CASSRGNTIYF.

With regard to this clonotype: A read error may explain this, as a much larger clone is one base away. The chain carries TRBV6-5 and TRBJ1-6; possibly TRBD1 for D (5 bases). The CDR3 spans 16 residues. Germline lookup yields CDR1 MNHEY and CDR2 SVGAGI. The CDR3 reads CASSYMGPTWDSPHHF. The DNA of the CDR3 is TGTGCCAGCAGTTACATGGGGCCGACCTGGGATTCACCCCACCACTTT.

This clonotype occurred a few times. V gene TRBV2 combines with J gene TRBJ2-5; no definite D call. V lost 9 bases, J lost 4 bases, and 6 bases lay in between. The germline V gene has CDR1 SNHLY and CDR2 FYNNEI. CDR3 length equals 10 residues. The CDR3 is CASRLETQYF. The CDR3 coding sequence is TGTGCCAGTAGACTAGAGACCCAGTACTTC. The full variable domain, its missing parts supplied by reference TRBV2 and TRBJ2-5, is EPEVTQTPSHQVTQMGQEVILRCVPISNHLYFYWYRQILGQKVEFLVSFYNNEISEKSEIFDDQFSVERPDGSNFTLKIRSTKLEDSAMYFCASRLETQYFGPGTRLLVL.

This clonotype was observed a few times. The V and J genes are TRBV28 and TRBJ2-2; D gene uncertain. Per germline, CDR1 MDHEN and CDR2 SYDVKM. V dropped 5 bases and J dropped 4 bases, with 11 bases sitting between them. This CDR3 is built from 14 residues. CDR3 amino acids: CASSPPGPTGELFF. The CDR3 DNA sequence: TGTGCCAGCAGTCCGCCTGGGCCCACCGGGGAGCTGTTTTTT.

In this sample, this clonotype turned up many times. CDR3 protein: CASSPGQDRLYF. The CDR3 DNA is TGTGCCAGCAGCCCAGGACAGGACAGGCTGTACTTC. The chain couples TRBV7-3 to TRBJ2-4; 7 nucleotides align to TRBD1. The CDR3 has 12 residues. In germline, CDR1 is SGHTA, CDR2 FQGTGA. J lost 15 bases, V lost 5 bases, and 10 bases had no gene match. Complete variable domain (other parts from reference TRBV7-3 and TRBJ2-4): GAGVSQTPSNKVTEKGKYVELRCDPISGHTALYWYRQSLGQGPEFLIYFQGTGAADDSGLPNDRFFAVRPEGSVSTLKIQRTERGDSAVYLCASSPGQDRLYFGAGTRLSVL.

Many counts were recorded for this clonotype. The chain uses TRBV4-3 and TRBJ2-3; D gene ambiguous. This CDR3 is 13 amino acids long. Germline assignment: CDR1 LGHNA and CDR2 YSLEER. V lost 3 bases to trimming and J lost 5 bases, with 9 bases between them. CDR3 sequence (DNA): TGCGCCAGCAGCCAGGGCTATGGAGATACGCAGTATTTT. Protein sequence: CASSQGYGDTQYF.

This clonotype was seen only a few times. The V gene is TRBV20-1, the J gene TRBJ2-6; no firm D call. The CDR3 has 14 residues. The V gene's germline CDR1 is DFQATT and CDR2 SNEGSKA (reference sequence). Trimming shortened V by 2 bases and J by 1 base, and 6 bases separated the two germline ends. The CDR3 protein is CSARRYSGANVLTF. The CDR3 DNA reads TGCAGTGCTAGAAGGTATTCTGGGGCCAACGTCCTGACTTTC.

V gene TRBV5-4 combines with J gene TRBJ2-3, with no clear D. In germline, CDR1 is SGHNT, CDR2 YYREEE (reference sequence). V dropped 1 base and J dropped 2 bases, with 8 bases sitting between them. The CDR3 is 14 residues long. The CDR3 DNA follows: TGTGCCAGCAGCTTGAAGGGCGACACAGATACGCAGTATTTT. Translation gives CASSLKGDTDTQYF.

This sequence joins TRBV9 and TRBJ2-7; D possibly corresponds to TRBD1 (6 bases). Deletions cut 5 bases from V and 2 bases from J, with 14 bases between. This CDR3 spans 14 amino acids. The germline V gene encodes CDR1 SGDLS and CDR2 YYNGEE. Here the CDR3 reads CASRAGTFAYEQYF. The CDR3 DNA reads TGTGCCAGCAGAGCCGGGACATTTGCCTACGAGCAGTACTTC.

This clonotype has only a few counts. The rearrangement uses TRBV4-1 and TRBJ2-7, with TRBD1 identical over 9 bases. The CDR3 extends over 14 amino acids. Germline trimming cut 4 bases from V and 2 bases from J; bases unmatched to any gene: 3. CDR1 and CDR2 (germline): MGHRA, YSYEKL. The CDR3 region has the DNA TGCGCCAGCAGCCGACGACAGGGGGCCTACGAGCAGTACGTC. This sequence encodes CASSRRQGAYEQYV.